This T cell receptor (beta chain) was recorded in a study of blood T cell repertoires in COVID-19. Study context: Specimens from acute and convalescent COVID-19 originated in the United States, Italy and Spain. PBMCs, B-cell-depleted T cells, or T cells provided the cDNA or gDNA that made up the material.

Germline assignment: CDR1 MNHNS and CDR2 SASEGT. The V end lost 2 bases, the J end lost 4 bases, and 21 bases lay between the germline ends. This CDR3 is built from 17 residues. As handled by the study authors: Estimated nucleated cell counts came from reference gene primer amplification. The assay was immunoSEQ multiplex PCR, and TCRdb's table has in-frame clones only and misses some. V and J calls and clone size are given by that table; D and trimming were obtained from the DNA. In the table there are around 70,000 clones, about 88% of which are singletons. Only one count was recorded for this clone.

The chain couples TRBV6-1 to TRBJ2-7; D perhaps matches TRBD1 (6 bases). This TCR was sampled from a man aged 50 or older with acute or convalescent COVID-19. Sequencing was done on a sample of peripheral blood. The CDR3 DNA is TGTGCCAGCAGTGAAAGAGTTTCGGGGACAAGGGGATACGAGCAGTACGTC. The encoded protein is CASSERVSGTRGYEQYV.